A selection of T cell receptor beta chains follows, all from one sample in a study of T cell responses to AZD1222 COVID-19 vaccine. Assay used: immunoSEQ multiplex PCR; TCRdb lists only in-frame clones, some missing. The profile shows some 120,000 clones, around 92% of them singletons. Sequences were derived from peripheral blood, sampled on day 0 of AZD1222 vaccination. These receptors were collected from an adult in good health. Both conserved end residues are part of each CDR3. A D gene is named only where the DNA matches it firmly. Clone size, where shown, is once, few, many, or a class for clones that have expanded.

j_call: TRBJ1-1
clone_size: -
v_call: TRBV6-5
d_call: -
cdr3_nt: TGTGCCAGCAGAACGATTGAGGGGACTGAAGCTTTCTTT
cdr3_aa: CASRTIEGTEAFF

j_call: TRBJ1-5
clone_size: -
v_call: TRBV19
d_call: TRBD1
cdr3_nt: TGTGCCAGTAGTCCTAGGCAGGGGGGCTGGCAGCCCCAGCATTTT
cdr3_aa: CASSPRQGGWQPQHF

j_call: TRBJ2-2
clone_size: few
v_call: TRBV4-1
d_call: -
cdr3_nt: TGCGCCAGCAGCATCCCATCACTGCCCCGGGAGCTGTTTTTT
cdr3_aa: CASSIPSLPRELFF

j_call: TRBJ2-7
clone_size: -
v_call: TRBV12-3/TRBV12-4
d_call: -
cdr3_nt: TGTGCCAGCAGGTTGGACGGAGCCTACGAGCAGTACTTC
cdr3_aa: CASRLDGAYEQYF

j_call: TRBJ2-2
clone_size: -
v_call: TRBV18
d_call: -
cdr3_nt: TGTGCCAGCTCACCAACCGTGAGGGCGGTAGGAACCGGGGAGCTGTTTTTT
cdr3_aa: CASSPTVRAVGTGELFF

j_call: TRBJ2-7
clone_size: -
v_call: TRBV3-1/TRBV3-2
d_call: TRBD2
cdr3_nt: TGTGCCAGCAGCCAAGTCCCATTAGCGGGAGGGCTCCTCAGCGAGCAGTACTTC
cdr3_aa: CASSQVPLAGGLLSEQYF

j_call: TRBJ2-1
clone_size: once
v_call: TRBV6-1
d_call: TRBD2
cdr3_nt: TGTGCCAGCAGTGGAGCGGGAGGCGGCTATGAGCAGTTCTTC
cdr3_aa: CASSGAGGGYEQFF

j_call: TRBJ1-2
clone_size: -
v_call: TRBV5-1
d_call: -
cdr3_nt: TGCGCCAGCAGCTTGGTGGCCAGTTCTTCCTATGGCTACACCTTC
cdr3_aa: CASSLVASSSYGYTF

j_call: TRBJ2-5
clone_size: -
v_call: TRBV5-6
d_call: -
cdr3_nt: TGTGCCAGCAGCCCCAGGGTCCGGGGGGAGACCCAGTACTTC
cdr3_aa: CASSPRVRGETQYF

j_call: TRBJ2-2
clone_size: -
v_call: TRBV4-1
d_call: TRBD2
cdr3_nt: TGCGCCAGCAAACTAGCGGGACCGAACACCGGGGAGCTGTTTTTT
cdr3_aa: CASKLAGPNTGELFF

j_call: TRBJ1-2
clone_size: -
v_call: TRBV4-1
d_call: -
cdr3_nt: TGCGCCAGCAGCCGAGATGGTAGGCTGGACTATGGCTACACCTTC
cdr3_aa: CASSRDGRLDYGYTF